The rows below give T cell receptor beta chains drawn from one sample of a study of shared clonotypes between healthy human individuals. Assay used: immunoSEQ multiplex PCR; TCRdb lists only in-frame clones, some missing. The sample holds over a million clones; around 95% are singletons and the top ten take 1% to 1.5%. Sequencing was carried out using naive CD4+ T cells sorted from blood. These receptors came from a man aged 25-40 years in good health. The conserved cysteine and the conserved F or W are not part of the CDR3 here. Expanded clones are given a class, and other clones once, few, many or no size at all.

>.|TRBV11-3
ASISGSYEQY
>.|TRBV5-1
ASSPGQRDQPQH
>.|TRBV28
ASSGTALLNYGYT
>.|TRBV5-6
ASSPRLAGKETQY
>once|TRBV18
ASSPRTITSREGATDTQY
>once|TRBV14
ASSRVGGLGYYEQY
>.|TRBV28
ASSLRPAGIEQY
>few|TRBV12-2
ASRPGQGRYGYT
>.|TRBV15
ATTPRPGYGYT
>once|TRBV19
ASSPSSGGPYEQY
>.|TRBV7-9
ASSPFRDNDDEQF
>.|TRBV20-1
SARVRETQY
>.|TRBV6-1
ASSETGQRTYEQY
>.|TRBV6-1
ASSEAPGGTLNEKLF
>.|TRBV9
ASSASGTSVEQY
>.|TRBV28
ASTSARQSFYEQY
>once|TRBV18
ASSPPTYNEQF
>.|TRBV19
ASSTARTENQPQH
>once|TRBV11-2
ASSLGGRGQETQY